This T cell receptor (beta chain) comes out of a study of cytomegalovirus exposure and HLA in healthy donors. Primers for the PCR totalled 60 Vbeta and 13 Jbeta. Generated by immunoSEQ multiplex PCR, the TCRdb table keeps only in-frame clones and is missing some. Of approximately 70,000 clones listed, approximately 71% were seen once; the top ten hold approximately 7.8%. Input material: PBMCs. The sequence derives from a man in his 60s in good health and CMV-seropositive.

The chain's CDR3 is CASSLYLSQYF. CDR3 bases: TGTGCCAGCAGCTTATACTTGTCCCAGTACTTC. The rearrangement links TRBV7-2 to TRBJ2-5; D is unclear. Trimming took 2 bases from V and 9 from J, leaving 7 bases between them. Germline V gene sequence: CDR1 SGHTA, CDR2 FQGNSA. The CDR3 loop spans 11 amino acids.